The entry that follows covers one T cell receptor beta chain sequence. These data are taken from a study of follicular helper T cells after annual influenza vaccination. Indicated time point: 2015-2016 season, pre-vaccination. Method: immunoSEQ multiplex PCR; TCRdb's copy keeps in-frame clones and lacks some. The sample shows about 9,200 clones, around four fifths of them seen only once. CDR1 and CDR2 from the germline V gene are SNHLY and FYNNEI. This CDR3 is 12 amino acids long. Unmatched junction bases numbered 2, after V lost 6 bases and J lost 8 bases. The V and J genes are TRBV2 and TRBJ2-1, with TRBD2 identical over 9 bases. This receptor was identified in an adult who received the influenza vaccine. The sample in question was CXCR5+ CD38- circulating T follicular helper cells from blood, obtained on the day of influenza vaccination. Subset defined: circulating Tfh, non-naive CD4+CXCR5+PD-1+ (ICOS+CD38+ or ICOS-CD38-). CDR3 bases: TGTGCCAGCAGGCGGGAGGGTGATGAGCAGTTCTTC. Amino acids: CASRREGDEQFF.